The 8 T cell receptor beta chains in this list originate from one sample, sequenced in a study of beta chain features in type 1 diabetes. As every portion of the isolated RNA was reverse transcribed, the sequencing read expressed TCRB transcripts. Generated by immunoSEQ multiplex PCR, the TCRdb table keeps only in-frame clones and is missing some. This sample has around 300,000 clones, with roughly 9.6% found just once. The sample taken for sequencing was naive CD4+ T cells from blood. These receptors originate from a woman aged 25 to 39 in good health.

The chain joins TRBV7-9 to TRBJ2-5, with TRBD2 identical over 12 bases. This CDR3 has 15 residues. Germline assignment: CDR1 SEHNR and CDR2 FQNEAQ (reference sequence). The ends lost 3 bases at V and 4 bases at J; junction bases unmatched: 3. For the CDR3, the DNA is TGTGCCAGCAGCTTCTCTAGCGGGAGGGCAGAGACCCAGTACTTC. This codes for CASSFSSGRAETQYF.

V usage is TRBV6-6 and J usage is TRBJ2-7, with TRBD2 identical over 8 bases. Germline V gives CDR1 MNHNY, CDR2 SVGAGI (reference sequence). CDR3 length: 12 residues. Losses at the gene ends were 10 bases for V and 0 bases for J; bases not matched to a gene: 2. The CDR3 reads CATREGSYEQYF. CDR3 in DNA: TGTGCCACCCGGGAGGGCTCCTACGAGCAGTACTTC.

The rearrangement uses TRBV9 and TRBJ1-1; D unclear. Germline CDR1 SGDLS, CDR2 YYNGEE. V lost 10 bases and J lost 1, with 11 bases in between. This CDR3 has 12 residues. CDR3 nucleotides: TGTGCCTCCCCGGGAGCGAACACTGAAGCTTTCTTT. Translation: CASPGANTEAFF.

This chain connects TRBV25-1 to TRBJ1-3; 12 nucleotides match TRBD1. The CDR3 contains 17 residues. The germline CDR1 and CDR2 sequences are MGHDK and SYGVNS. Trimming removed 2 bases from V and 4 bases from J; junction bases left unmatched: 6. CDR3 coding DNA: TGTGCCAGCAGTGAACCGGGACAGGGGGCGCGGGGAAACACCATATATTTT. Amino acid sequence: CASSEPGQGARGNTIYF.

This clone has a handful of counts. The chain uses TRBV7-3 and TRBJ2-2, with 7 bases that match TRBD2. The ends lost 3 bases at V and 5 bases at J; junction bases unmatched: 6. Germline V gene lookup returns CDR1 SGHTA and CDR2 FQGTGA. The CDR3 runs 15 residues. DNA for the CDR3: TGTGCCAGCAGCTTTTCGAGCGGGATGACCGGGGAGCTGTTTTTT. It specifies CASSFSSGMTGELFF.

The CDR3 DNA is TGTGCCAGCAGCCGTACAGGGGCTGCCGGAGATACGCAGTATTTT. Protein product: CASSRTGAAGDTQYF. The chain carries TRBV7-9 and TRBJ2-3; TRBD1 aligns across 7 bases. Germline CDR1 reads SEHNR; CDR2 reads FQNEAQ (reference sequence). The CDR3 contains 15 residues. After removal of 5 bases from V and 5 bases from J, the junction contained 10 bases not matched to a gene. The complete variable domain, with remaining parts taken from reference TRBV7-9 and TRBJ2-3, reads DTGVSQNPRHKITKRGQNVTFRCDPISEHNRLYWYRQTLGQGPEFLTYFQNEAQLEKSRLLSDRFSAERPKGSFSTLEIQRTEQGDSAMYLCASSRTGAAGDTQYFGPGTRLTVL.

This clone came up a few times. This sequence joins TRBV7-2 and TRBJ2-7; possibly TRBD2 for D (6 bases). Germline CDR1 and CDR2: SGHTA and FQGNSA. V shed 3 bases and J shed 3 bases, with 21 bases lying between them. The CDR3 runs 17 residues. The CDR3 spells CASSFTIAAGGNYEQYF. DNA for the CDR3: TGTGCCAGCAGCTTTACGATTGCGGCCGGGGGTAACTACGAGCAGTACTTC.

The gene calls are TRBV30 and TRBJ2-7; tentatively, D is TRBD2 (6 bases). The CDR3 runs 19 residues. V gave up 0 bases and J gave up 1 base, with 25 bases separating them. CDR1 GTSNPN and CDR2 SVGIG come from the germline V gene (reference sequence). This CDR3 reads CAWSVRPQAGLRNSYEQYF. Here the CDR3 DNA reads TGTGCCTGGAGTGTACGTCCCCAGGCGGGACTGAGGAATTCCTACGAGCAGTACTTC.